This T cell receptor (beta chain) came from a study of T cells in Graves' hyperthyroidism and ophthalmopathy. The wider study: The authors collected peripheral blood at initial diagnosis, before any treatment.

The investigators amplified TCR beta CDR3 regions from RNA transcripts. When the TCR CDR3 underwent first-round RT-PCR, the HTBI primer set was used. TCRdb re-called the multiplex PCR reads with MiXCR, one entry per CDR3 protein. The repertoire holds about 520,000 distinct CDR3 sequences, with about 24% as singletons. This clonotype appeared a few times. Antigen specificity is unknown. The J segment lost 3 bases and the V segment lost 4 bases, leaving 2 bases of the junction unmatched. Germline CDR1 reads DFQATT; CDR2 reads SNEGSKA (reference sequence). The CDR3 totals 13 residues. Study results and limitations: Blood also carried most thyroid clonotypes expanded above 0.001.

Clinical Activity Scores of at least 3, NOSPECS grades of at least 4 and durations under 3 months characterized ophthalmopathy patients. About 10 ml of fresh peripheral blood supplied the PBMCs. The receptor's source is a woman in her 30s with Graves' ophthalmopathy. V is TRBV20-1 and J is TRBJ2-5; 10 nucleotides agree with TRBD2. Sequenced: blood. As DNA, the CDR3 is TGCAGTGCTATTAGCGGGGGGAAAGAGACCCAGTACTTC. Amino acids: CSAISGGKETQYF.